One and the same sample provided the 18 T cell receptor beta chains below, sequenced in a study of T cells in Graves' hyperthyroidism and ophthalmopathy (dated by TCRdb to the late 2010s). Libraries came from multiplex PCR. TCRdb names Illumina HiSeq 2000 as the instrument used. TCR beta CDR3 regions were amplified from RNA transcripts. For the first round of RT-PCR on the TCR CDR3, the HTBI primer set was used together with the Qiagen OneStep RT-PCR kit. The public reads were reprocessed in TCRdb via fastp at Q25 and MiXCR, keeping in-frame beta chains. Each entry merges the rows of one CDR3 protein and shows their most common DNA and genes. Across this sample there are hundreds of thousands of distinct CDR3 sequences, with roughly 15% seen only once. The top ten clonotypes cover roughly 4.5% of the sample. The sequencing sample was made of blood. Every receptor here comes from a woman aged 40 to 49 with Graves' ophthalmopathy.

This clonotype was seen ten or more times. The CDR3 nucleotides read TGTGCCAGCTTATGGACAGGGGCCTACGAGCAGTACTTC. The encoded protein is CASLWTGAYEQYF. This chain joins TRBV12-3 or TRBV12-4 and TRBJ2-7, with 9 bases identical to TRBD1. This CDR3 has 13 residues. V lost 8 bases, J lost 2 bases, and 4 bases stayed unmatched.

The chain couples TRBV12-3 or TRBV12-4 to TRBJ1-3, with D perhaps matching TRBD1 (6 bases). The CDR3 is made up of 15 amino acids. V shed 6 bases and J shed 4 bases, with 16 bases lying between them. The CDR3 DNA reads TGTGCCAGCAGATGGGCAGGGGCCCCGGGAAACACCATATATTTT. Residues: CASRWAGAPGNTIYF.

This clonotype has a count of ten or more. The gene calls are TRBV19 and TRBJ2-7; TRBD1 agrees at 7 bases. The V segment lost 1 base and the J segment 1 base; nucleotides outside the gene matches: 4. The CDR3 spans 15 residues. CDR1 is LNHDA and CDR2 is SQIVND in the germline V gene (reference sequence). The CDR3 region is CASSIGQGPSYEQYF. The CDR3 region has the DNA TGTGCCAGTAGTATAGGACAGGGACCTTCCTACGAGCAGTACTTC.

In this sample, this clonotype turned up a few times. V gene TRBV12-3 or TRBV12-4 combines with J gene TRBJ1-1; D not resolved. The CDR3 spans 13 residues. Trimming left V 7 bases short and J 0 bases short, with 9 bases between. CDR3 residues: CASMGFMNTEAFF. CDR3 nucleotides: TGTGCCAGCATGGGATTCATGAACACTGAAGCTTTCTTT.

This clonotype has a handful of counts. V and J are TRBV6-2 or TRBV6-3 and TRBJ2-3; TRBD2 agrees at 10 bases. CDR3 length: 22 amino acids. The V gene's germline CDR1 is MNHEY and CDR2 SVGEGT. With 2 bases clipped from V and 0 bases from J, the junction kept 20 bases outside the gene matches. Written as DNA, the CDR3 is TGTGCCAGCAGTTACGAGAGGCTTAGCAGCGGGAGGGCCAGACCTAGCACAGATACGCAGTATTTT. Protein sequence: CASSYERLSSGRARPSTDTQYF.

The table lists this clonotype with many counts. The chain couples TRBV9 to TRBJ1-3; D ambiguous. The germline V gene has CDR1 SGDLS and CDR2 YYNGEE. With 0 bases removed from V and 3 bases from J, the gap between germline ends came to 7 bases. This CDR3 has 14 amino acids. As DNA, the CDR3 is TGTGCCAGCAGCGTAGCGGCACTTGGAAACACCATATATTTT. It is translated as CASSVAALGNTIYF.

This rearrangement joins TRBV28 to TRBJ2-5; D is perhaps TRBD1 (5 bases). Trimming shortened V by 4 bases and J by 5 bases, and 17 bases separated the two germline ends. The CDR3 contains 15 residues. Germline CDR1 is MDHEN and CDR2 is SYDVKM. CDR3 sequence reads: CASSSVQALGETQYF. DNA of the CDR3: TGTGCCAGCAGTTCAGTACAGGCCTTGGGCGAGACCCAGTACTTC.

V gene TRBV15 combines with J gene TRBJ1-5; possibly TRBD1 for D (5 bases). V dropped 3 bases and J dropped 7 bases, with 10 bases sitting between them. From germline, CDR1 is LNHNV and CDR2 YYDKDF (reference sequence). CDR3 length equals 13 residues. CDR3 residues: CATSSPEGQPQHF. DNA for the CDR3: TGTGCCACCAGCAGCCCTGAGGGGCAGCCCCAGCATTTT.

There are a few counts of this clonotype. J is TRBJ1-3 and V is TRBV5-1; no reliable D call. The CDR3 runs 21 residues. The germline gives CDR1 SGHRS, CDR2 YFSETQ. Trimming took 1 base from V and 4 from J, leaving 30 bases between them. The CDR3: CASSLKFFSPTAVPPGNTIYF. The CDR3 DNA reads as TGCGCCAGCAGCTTGAAATTTTTCAGTCCAACAGCGGTACCTCCAGGAAACACCATATATTTT.

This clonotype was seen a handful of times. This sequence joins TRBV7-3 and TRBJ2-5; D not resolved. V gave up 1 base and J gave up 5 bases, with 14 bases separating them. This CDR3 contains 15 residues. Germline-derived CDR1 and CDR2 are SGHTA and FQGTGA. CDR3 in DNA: TGTGCCAGCAGCTTAAATGGAGAAATGGGGGAGACCCAGTACTTC. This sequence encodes CASSLNGEMGETQYF. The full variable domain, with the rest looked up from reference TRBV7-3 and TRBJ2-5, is GAGVSQTPSNKVTEKGKYVELRCDPISGHTALYWYRQSLGQGPEFLIYFQGTGAADDSGLPNDRFFAVRPEGSVSTLKIQRTERGDSAVYLCASSLNGEMGETQYFGPGTRLLVL.

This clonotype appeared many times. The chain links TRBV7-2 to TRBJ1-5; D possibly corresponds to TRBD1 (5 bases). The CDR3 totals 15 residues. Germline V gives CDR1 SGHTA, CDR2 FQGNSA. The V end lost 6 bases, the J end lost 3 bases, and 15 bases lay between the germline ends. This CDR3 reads CASSQVGEDNQPQHF. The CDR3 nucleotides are TGTGCCAGCAGTCAAGTGGGGGAGGACAATCAGCCCCAGCATTTT.

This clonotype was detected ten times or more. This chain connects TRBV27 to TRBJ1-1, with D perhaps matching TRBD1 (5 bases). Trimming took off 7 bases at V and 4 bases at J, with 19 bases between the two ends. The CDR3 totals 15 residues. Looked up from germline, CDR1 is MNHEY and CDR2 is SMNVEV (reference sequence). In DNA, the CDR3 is TGTGCCAGCAAACTAAAGCCGGGACGCAGCACTGAAGCTTTCTTT. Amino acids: CASKLKPGRSTEAFF.

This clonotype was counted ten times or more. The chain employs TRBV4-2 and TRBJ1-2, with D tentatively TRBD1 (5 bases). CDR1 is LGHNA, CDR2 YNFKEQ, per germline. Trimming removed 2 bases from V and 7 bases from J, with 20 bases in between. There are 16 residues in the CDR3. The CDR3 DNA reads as TGTGCCAGCAGCCAACCAAACGTCGAGGGGTTAAGTGGCTACACCTTC. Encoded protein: CASSQPNVEGLSGYTF.

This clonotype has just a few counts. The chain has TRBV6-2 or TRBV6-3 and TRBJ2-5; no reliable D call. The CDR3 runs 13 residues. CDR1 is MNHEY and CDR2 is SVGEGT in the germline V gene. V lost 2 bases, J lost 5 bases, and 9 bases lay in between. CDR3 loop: CASSYPPVETQYF. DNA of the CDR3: TGTGCCAGCAGTTACCCGCCAGTCGAGACCCAGTACTTC.

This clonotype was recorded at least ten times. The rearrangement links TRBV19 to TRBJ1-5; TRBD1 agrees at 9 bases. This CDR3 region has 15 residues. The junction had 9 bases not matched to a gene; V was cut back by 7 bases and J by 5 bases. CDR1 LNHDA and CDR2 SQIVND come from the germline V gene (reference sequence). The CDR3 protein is CASTGQGYRDQPQHF. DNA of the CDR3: TGTGCCAGTACCGGACAGGGGTACAGAGATCAGCCCCAGCATTTT.

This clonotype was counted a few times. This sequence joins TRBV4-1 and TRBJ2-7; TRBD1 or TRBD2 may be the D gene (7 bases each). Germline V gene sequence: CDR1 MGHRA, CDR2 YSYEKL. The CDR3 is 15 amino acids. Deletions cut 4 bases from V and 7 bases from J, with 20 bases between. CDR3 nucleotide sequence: TGCGCCAGCAGCCCTACAGGGGAGGGCCTATCTGAGCAGTACTTC. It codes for CASSPTGEGLSEQYF.

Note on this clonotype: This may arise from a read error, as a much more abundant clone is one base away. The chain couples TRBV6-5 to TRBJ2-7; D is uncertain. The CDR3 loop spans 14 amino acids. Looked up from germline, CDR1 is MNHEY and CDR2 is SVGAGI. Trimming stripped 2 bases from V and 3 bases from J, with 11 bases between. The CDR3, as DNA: TGTGCCAGCAGTTACCGCTATCGAGGCTACGAGCAGTACTTC. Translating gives CASSYRYRGYEQYF.

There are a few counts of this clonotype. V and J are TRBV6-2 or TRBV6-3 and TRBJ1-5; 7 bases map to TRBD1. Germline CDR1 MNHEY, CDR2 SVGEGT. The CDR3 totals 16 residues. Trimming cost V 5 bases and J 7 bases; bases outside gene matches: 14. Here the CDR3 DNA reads TGTGCCAGCAGTGCACCGATGAGACAGGGCGGCCAGCCCCAGCATTTT. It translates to CASSAPMRQGGQPQHF.